This T cell receptor beta chain emerged from a study of technical replicates of blood from several donors. Sequenced by immunoSEQ multiplex PCR; TCRdb stores in-frame clones only, minus some. The table shows about 83,000 clones, with about 92% occurring only once. The germline CDR1 and CDR2 sequences are SGHDT and YYEEEE. V was clipped by 4 bases and J by 3 bases, with 11 bases between them. The CDR3 is 13 amino acids. Sequenced: T cells isolated from PBMCs. The clonotype originates from a human donor in good health. The chain uses TRBV5-6 and TRBJ2-7; tentative D call: TRBD1 (7 bases). The CDR3 sequence: CASSAGQNYEQYF. In DNA, the CDR3 is TGTGCCAGCAGCGCGGGACAGAACTACGAGCAGTACTTC.